A selection of T cell receptor beta chains follows, all from one sample in a study of T cells in Graves' hyperthyroidism and ophthalmopathy. In TCRdb, the multiplex PCR reads were re-called with MiXCR into one record per CDR3 protein. The sample carries roughly 500,000 distinct CDR3 sequences, about 14% recorded once. Sequenced sample: blood. The receptors shown here come from a woman aged 25 to 39 with Graves' hyperthyroidism that later progressed to Graves' ophthalmopathy. Both conserved end residues are part of each CDR3. Each record gives: V gene, D gene, J gene, clone size, CDR3 protein, CDR3 DNA. A D gene is named only where the DNA matches it firmly. Clone sizes are given selectively: once, few, many, or a class where the clone is expanded.

V gene: TRBV6-2/TRBV6-3; D gene: NA; J gene: TRBJ2-7; clone size: many; CDR3 protein: CASSPRQGGGEQYF; CDR3 DNA: TGTGCCAGCAGTCCGCGACAGGGAGGAGGTGAGCAGTACTTC
V gene: TRBV12-3/TRBV12-4; D gene: TRBD1; J gene: TRBJ1-2; clone size: many; CDR3 protein: CASSYQQGGKDYGYTF; CDR3 DNA: TGTGCCAGCAGCTACCAACAGGGGGGGAAGGACTATGGCTACACCTTC
V gene: TRBV5-4; D gene: TRBD1; J gene: TRBJ1-2; clone size: NA; CDR3 protein: CASSLATGENYGYTF; CDR3 DNA: TGTGCCAGCAGCTTGGCCACAGGGGAGAACTATGGCTACACCTTC
V gene: TRBV20-1; D gene: TRBD1; J gene: TRBJ1-1; clone size: many; CDR3 protein: CSARDRRPIGYTEAFF; CDR3 DNA: TGCAGTGCTAGGGACAGGCGGCCCATCGGGTATACTGAAGCTTTCTTT
V gene: TRBV27; D gene: TRBD2; J gene: TRBJ2-7; clone size: NA; CDR3 protein: CASGLAESYEQYF; CDR3 DNA: TGTGCCAGCGGACTAGCGGAATCCTACGAGCAGTACTTC
V gene: TRBV24-1; D gene: NA; J gene: TRBJ2-3; clone size: many; CDR3 protein: CATSRVAVDTQYF; CDR3 DNA: TGTGCCACCAGTAGGGTAGCGGTGGATACGCAGTATTTT
V gene: TRBV12-3/TRBV12-4; D gene: NA; J gene: TRBJ2-2; clone size: many; CDR3 protein: CASSFSSPGELFF; CDR3 DNA: TGTGCCAGCAGTTTTTCCAGTCCCGGGGAGCTGTTTTTT
V gene: TRBV11-2; D gene: NA; J gene: TRBJ2-2; clone size: many; CDR3 protein: CASSLAGSTGELFF; CDR3 DNA: TGTGCCAGCAGCTTAGCGGGTAGCACCGGGGAGCTGTTTTTT
V gene: TRBV4-1; D gene: NA; J gene: TRBJ1-2; clone size: few; CDR3 protein: CASSQMGTDVAGGYTF; CDR3 DNA: TGCGCCAGCAGCCAAATGGGGACCGACGTTGCGGGGGGCTACACCTTC
V gene: TRBV6-5; D gene: TRBD1; J gene: TRBJ1-6; clone size: many; CDR3 protein: CASSYGTGHNSPLHF; CDR3 DNA: TGTGCCAGCAGTTACGGGACAGGGCATAATTCACCCCTCCACTTT
V gene: TRBV7-9; D gene: NA; J gene: TRBJ1-1; clone size: few; CDR3 protein: CASSHLNTRDTEAFF; CDR3 DNA: TGTGCCAGCAGCCACCTCAACACGAGGGACACTGAAGCTTTCTTT
V gene: TRBV4-2; D gene: NA; J gene: TRBJ1-2; clone size: NA; CDR3 protein: CASSQVGDPAPDYGYTF; CDR3 DNA: TGTGCCAGCAGCCAAGTCGGGGACCCCGCGCCAGACTATGGCTACACCTTC
V gene: TRBV6-1; D gene: TRBD1; J gene: TRBJ2-7; clone size: NA; CDR3 protein: CASSPGQGANSYEQYF; CDR3 DNA: TGTGCCAGCAGCCCGGGACAGGGGGCGAACTCCTACGAGCAGTACTTC
V gene: TRBV5-6; D gene: NA; J gene: TRBJ1-6; clone size: many; CDR3 protein: CASSLFESPLHF; CDR3 DNA: TGTGCCAGCAGCTTGTTTGAATCACCCCTCCACTTT
V gene: TRBV7-9; D gene: NA; J gene: TRBJ1-1; clone size: many; CDR3 protein: CASSPGTLTEAFF; CDR3 DNA: TGTGCCAGCAGCCCCGGGACTTTGACTGAAGCTTTCTTT
V gene: TRBV10-3; D gene: NA; J gene: TRBJ1-3; clone size: many; CDR3 protein: CAISDSTLNSGNTIYF; CDR3 DNA: TGTGCCATCAGTGACTCTACTTTGAACTCTGGAAACACCATATATTTT
V gene: TRBV5-4; D gene: NA; J gene: TRBJ2-1; clone size: NA; CDR3 protein: CASSLGGPLSSYNEQFF; CDR3 DNA: TGTGCCAGCAGCTTGGGGGGACCACTGAGCTCCTACAATGAGCAGTTCTTC
V gene: TRBV24-1; D gene: NA; J gene: TRBJ1-2; clone size: many; CDR3 protein: CATSDVTGHTGYTF; CDR3 DNA: TGTGCCACCAGTGATGTGACGGGCCACACGGGCTACACCTTC
V gene: TRBV12-3/TRBV12-4; D gene: NA; J gene: TRBJ1-1; clone size: NA; CDR3 protein: CASSLTIGTGSTEAFF; CDR3 DNA: TGTGCCAGCAGTTTAACTATCGGGACGGGGAGCACTGAAGCTTTCTTT
V gene: TRBV28; D gene: TRBD1; J gene: TRBJ2-7; clone size: many; CDR3 protein: CASSSHGTGFYEQYF; CDR3 DNA: TGTGCCAGCAGTTCACACGGGACAGGGTTCTACGAGCAGTACTTC
V gene: TRBV7-3; D gene: NA; J gene: TRBJ1-2; clone size: many; CDR3 protein: CASRPAGLEGKSLDGYTF; CDR3 DNA: TGTGCCAGCAGACCAGCGGGTCTTGAGGGGAAATCCCTCGATGGCTACACCTTC
V gene: TRBV20-1; D gene: NA; J gene: TRBJ2-1; clone size: many; CDR3 protein: CSGSTSYNEQFF; CDR3 DNA: TGCAGTGGGAGTACCTCCTACAATGAGCAGTTCTTC
V gene: TRBV20-1; D gene: TRBD2; J gene: TRBJ2-3; clone size: many; CDR3 protein: CSARWREDDTQYF; CDR3 DNA: TGCAGTGCTAGATGGCGGGAGGATGATACGCAGTATTTT
V gene: TRBV15; D gene: NA; J gene: TRBJ2-7; clone size: many; CDR3 protein: CATSRDPSYEQYF; CDR3 DNA: TGTGCCACCAGCAGAGACCCCTCCTACGAGCAGTACTTC
V gene: TRBV10-3; D gene: NA; J gene: TRBJ2-7; clone size: many; CDR3 protein: CAISPGTGAYEQYF; CDR3 DNA: TGTGCCATCAGCCCTGGGACGGGAGCCTACGAGCAGTACTTC
V gene: TRBV6-1; D gene: TRBD1; J gene: TRBJ1-1; clone size: many; CDR3 protein: CASKKGGTGGTEAFF; CDR3 DNA: TGTGCCAGCAAAAAAGGGGGGACAGGGGGCACTGAAGCTTTCTTT
V gene: TRBV24-1; D gene: NA; J gene: TRBJ2-7; clone size: NA; CDR3 protein: CATGGWSNRGDYEQYF; CDR3 DNA: TGTGCCACCGGTGGTTGGAGTAATAGGGGGGACTACGAGCAGTACTTC
V gene: TRBV19; D gene: TRBD1; J gene: TRBJ1-5; clone size: few; CDR3 protein: CASTSGDRGRWQPQHF; CDR3 DNA: TGTGCCAGTACATCGGGGGACAGGGGGCGCTGGCAGCCCCAGCATTTT
V gene: TRBV20-1; D gene: NA; J gene: TRBJ2-1; clone size: many; CDR3 protein: CSARPSGFSSYNEQFF; CDR3 DNA: TGCAGTGCTAGACCCAGCGGATTTAGCTCCTACAATGAGCAGTTCTTC
V gene: TRBV19; D gene: NA; J gene: TRBJ2-1; clone size: NA; CDR3 protein: CASSIVGSEQFF; CDR3 DNA: TGTGCCAGTAGTATAGTGGGGAGTGAGCAGTTCTTC
V gene: TRBV7-8; D gene: NA; J gene: TRBJ1-1; clone size: many; CDR3 protein: CASSPRGSIAEAFF; CDR3 DNA: TGTGCCAGCAGCCCCCGTGGGAGTATAGCTGAAGCTTTCTTT
V gene: TRBV28; D gene: NA; J gene: TRBJ1-1; clone size: NA; CDR3 protein: CASSPTGQWNTEAFF; CDR3 DNA: TGTGCCAGCAGTCCGACAGGACAGTGGAACACTGAAGCTTTCTTT
V gene: TRBV12-3/TRBV12-4; D gene: NA; J gene: TRBJ1-5; clone size: few; CDR3 protein: CASSLEILGNQPQHF; CDR3 DNA: TGTGCCAGCAGTTTGGAGATACTAGGCAATCAGCCCCAGCATTTT
V gene: TRBV12-5; D gene: NA; J gene: TRBJ2-1; clone size: many; CDR3 protein: CASGLVPNSETHNEQFF; CDR3 DNA: TGTGCTAGTGGTTTGGTACCGAATTCAGAGACCCACAATGAGCAGTTCTTC
V gene: TRBV30; D gene: NA; J gene: TRBJ2-2; clone size: many; CDR3 protein: CAWSDQNTGELFF; CDR3 DNA: TGTGCCTGGAGTGACCAGAACACCGGGGAGCTGTTTTTT
V gene: TRBV12-3/TRBV12-4; D gene: NA; J gene: TRBJ1-1; clone size: many; CDR3 protein: CASTPGNSRLRNTEAFF; CDR3 DNA: TGTGCCAGCACCCCTGGGAACAGCCGATTACGGAACACTGAAGCTTTCTTT
V gene: TRBV27; D gene: NA; J gene: TRBJ2-1; clone size: many; CDR3 protein: CASSLGEGGYNEQFF; CDR3 DNA: TGTGCCAGCAGTTTAGGGGAAGGCGGCTACAATGAGCAGTTCTTC
V gene: TRBV12-3/TRBV12-4; D gene: NA; J gene: TRBJ1-6; clone size: NA; CDR3 protein: CASSFRRGGRQNSPLHF; CDR3 DNA: TGTGCCAGCAGTTTCCGAAGGGGTGGGCGGCAGAATTCACCCCTCCACTTT
V gene: TRBV9; D gene: TRBD1; J gene: TRBJ1-6; clone size: few; CDR3 protein: CASSETRDSLIYSPLHF; CDR3 DNA: TGTGCCAGCAGCGAGACCCGGGACAGCCTAATCTATTCACCCCTCCACTTT
V gene: TRBV30; D gene: NA; J gene: TRBJ2-7; clone size: few; CDR3 protein: CAWSAPTGGSPYEQYF; CDR3 DNA: TGTGCCTGGAGTGCCCCTACCGGGGGCTCACCTTACGAGCAGTACTTC
V gene: TRBV7-9; D gene: NA; J gene: TRBJ1-1; clone size: many; CDR3 protein: CASSDSPAGMNTEAFF; CDR3 DNA: TGTGCCAGCAGCGACTCACCCGCAGGGATGAACACTGAAGCTTTCTTT
V gene: TRBV3-1; D gene: NA; J gene: TRBJ2-1; clone size: many; CDR3 protein: CASSQEGLWGANEQFF; CDR3 DNA: TGTGCCAGCAGCCAAGAGGGTTTGTGGGGGGCCAATGAGCAGTTCTTC
V gene: TRBV6-1; D gene: TRBD1; J gene: TRBJ1-1; clone size: many; CDR3 protein: CASNAGTAGGTEAFF; CDR3 DNA: TGTGCCAGCAACGCGGGGACAGCCGGGGGCACTGAAGCTTTCTTT
V gene: TRBV6-6; D gene: TRBD2; J gene: TRBJ2-3; clone size: NA; CDR3 protein: CASSYSAGGGFTSTDTQYF; CDR3 DNA: TGTGCCAGCAGTTACAGTGCGGGAGGAGGATTCACTAGCACAGATACGCAGTATTTT
V gene: TRBV6-1; D gene: TRBD2; J gene: TRBJ2-3; clone size: NA; CDR3 protein: CASSTGTSGRNADTQYF; CDR3 DNA: TGTGCCAGCAGTACCGGGACTAGCGGGAGGAATGCAGATACGCAGTATTTT
V gene: TRBV10-3; D gene: NA; J gene: TRBJ2-1; clone size: many; CDR3 protein: CASMENSYNEQFF; CDR3 DNA: TGTGCCTCGATGGAGAACTCCTACAATGAGCAGTTCTTC
V gene: TRBV12-3/TRBV12-4; D gene: NA; J gene: TRBJ2-5; clone size: many; CDR3 protein: CASRTTRVGTQYF; CDR3 DNA: TGTGCCAGCAGAACAACTAGGGTGGGGACCCAGTACTTC
V gene: TRBV15; D gene: NA; J gene: TRBJ1-1; clone size: many; CDR3 protein: CATSRGGAGSNTEAFF; CDR3 DNA: TGTGCCACCAGCAGAGGAGGGGCAGGATCGAACACTGAAGCTTTCTTT
V gene: TRBV7-8; D gene: TRBD2; J gene: TRBJ2-1; clone size: few; CDR3 protein: CASSFTSGNNEQFF; CDR3 DNA: TGTGCCAGCAGCTTCACTAGCGGCAACAATGAGCAGTTCTTC
V gene: TRBV28; D gene: TRBD1; J gene: TRBJ2-5; clone size: many; CDR3 protein: CGAPGQGLRGPMGGVKTQYF; CDR3 DNA: TGTGGAGCTCCGGGACAGGGGCTTAGAGGGCCCATGGGGGGGGTTAAGACCCAGTACTTC
V gene: TRBV29-1; D gene: NA; J gene: TRBJ2-4; clone size: many; CDR3 protein: CSVRGIGNIQYF; CDR3 DNA: TGCAGCGTGAGGGGCATCGGGAACATTCAGTACTTC
V gene: TRBV7-9; D gene: NA; J gene: TRBJ1-5; clone size: many; CDR3 protein: CASSPQGGQPQHF; CDR3 DNA: TGTGCCAGCAGCCCCCAGGGTGGCCAGCCCCAGCATTTT
V gene: TRBV6-1; D gene: TRBD1; J gene: TRBJ2-2; clone size: NA; CDR3 protein: CASSRTGRLIGELFF; CDR3 DNA: TGTGCCAGCAGTCGGACAGGGAGGTTGATCGGGGAGCTGTTTTTT
V gene: TRBV30; D gene: NA; J gene: TRBJ1-1; clone size: many; CDR3 protein: CACQGTLNTEAFF; CDR3 DNA: TGTGCCTGCCAGGGGACTTTAAACACTGAAGCTTTCTTT
V gene: TRBV28; D gene: TRBD1; J gene: TRBJ1-1; clone size: many; CDR3 protein: CASSLQRTGVNTEAFF; CDR3 DNA: TGTGCCAGCAGTCTCCAGCGGACAGGGGTGAACACTGAAGCTTTCTTT
V gene: TRBV20-1; D gene: TRBD1; J gene: TRBJ1-3; clone size: many; CDR3 protein: CSASSGDSSGNTIYF; CDR3 DNA: TGCAGTGCTAGCTCAGGGGACAGCTCTGGAAACACCATATATTTT
V gene: TRBV5-5; D gene: NA; J gene: TRBJ2-7; clone size: many; CDR3 protein: CASSLATGVTYEQYF; CDR3 DNA: TGTGCCAGCAGCTTGGCAACAGGAGTAACCTACGAGCAGTACTTC
V gene: TRBV19; D gene: NA; J gene: TRBJ2-5; clone size: many; CDR3 protein: CASSIMPRETQYF; CDR3 DNA: TGTGCCAGTAGTATTATGCCGAGGGAGACCCAGTACTTC